Each of the 29 T cell receptor beta chains below was sequenced from the same sample in a study of cytotoxic CD8 clonotypes in ibrutinib-treated CLL. Produced via immunoSEQ multiplex PCR; TCRdb's table is partial and in-frame only. The table has 150,000 to 250,000 clones, over 55% seen once. The sequencing used PBMCs, collected after 24 months of ibrutinib treatment. These receptors were obtained from a human donor with chronic lymphocytic leukemia.

Only one count was recorded for this clone. The J gene is TRBJ1-1, the V gene TRBV9; D remains unclear. The germline V and J ends were trimmed by 5 bases and 1 base, with 12 bases remaining between them. The CDR3 loop spans 14 amino acids. Germline-derived CDR1 and CDR2 are SGDLS and YYNGEE. CDR3: CASRPGVRNTEAFF. DNA for the CDR3: TGTGCCAGCAGACCCGGGGTAAGGAACACTGAAGCTTTCTTT.

The chain links TRBV21-1 to TRBJ1-1; the D call of TRBD1 is as the table states it, not checked on the DNA. TRBV21-1 is labeled a pseudogene. The CDR3 covers 15 residues. The CDR3 DNA reads as TGTGCCAGCAGCAAAGTTGAACAGGGCCACACTGAAGCTTTCTTT. Encoded protein: CASSKVEQGHTEAFF.

This clone turned up a few times. This sequence joins TRBV19 and TRBJ1-5; tentative D call: TRBD1 (6 bases). Trimming removed 5 bases at V and 0 bases at J, with 11 bases between. The CDR3 covers 15 residues. CDR1 is LNHDA and CDR2 is SQIVND in the germline V gene (reference sequence). Here the CDR3 reads CASSLGALSNQPQHF. The CDR3 region has the DNA TGTGCCAGTAGTCTGGGGGCGCTTAGCAATCAGCCCCAGCATTTT. Full variable domain (missing parts from reference TRBV19 and TRBJ1-5): DGGITQSPKYLFRKEGQNVTLSCEQNLNHDAMYWYRQDPGQGLRLIYYSQIVNDFQKGDIAEGYSVSREKKESFPLTVTSAQKNPTAFYLCASSLGALSNQPQHFGDGTRLSIL.

This chain uses TRBV6-1 with TRBJ2-3; tentatively, D is TRBD1 (6 bases). This CDR3 is built from 13 residues. The germline V gene encodes CDR1 MNHNS and CDR2 SASEGT. V was shortened by 7 bases and J by 4 bases, with 12 bases between the two germline ends. This CDR3 reads CASNLPGADTQYF. Here the CDR3 DNA reads TGTGCCAGCAACTTACCAGGGGCAGATACGCAGTATTTT.

This clone came up a few times. The V gene is TRBV7-8, the J gene TRBJ2-7, with 10 bases that match TRBD2. Germline-derived CDR1 and CDR2 are SGHVS and FQNEAQ. After removal of 2 bases from V and 6 bases from J, the junction contained 4 bases not matched to a gene. CDR3 length equals 14 residues. The CDR3 bases are TGTGCCAGCAGCTTACGGCTAGCGGGAGCCGAGCAGTACTTC. This translates into CASSLRLAGAEQYF.

The rearrangement links TRBV28 to TRBJ2-7; the D is unclear. The V gene's germline CDR1 is MDHEN and CDR2 SYDVKM. This CDR3 region has 14 residues. The V and J ends lost 6 bases and 0 bases respectively, with 12 bases between them. This CDR3 is CASRIYSSSYEQYF. The CDR3 nucleotides are TGTGCCAGCAGGATTTACAGCAGCTCCTACGAGCAGTACTTC.

This sequence joins TRBV6-1 and TRBJ2-5; 7 bases align to TRBD1. CDR3 length: 14 amino acids. V lost 2 bases and J lost 5; bases outside the gene matches: 5. The germline gives CDR1 MNHNS, CDR2 SASEGT. The CDR3 bases are TGTGCCAGCAGTGAAAGACAGGGTTGGGAGACCCAGTACTTC. It is translated as CASSERQGWETQYF.

This clone was found a few times. The chain links TRBV15 to TRBJ1-2, with TRBD1 as a possible D gene (6 bases). The V end lost 4 bases, the J end lost 2 bases, and 14 bases lay between the germline ends. Germline V gene sequence: CDR1 LNHNV, CDR2 YYDKDF (reference sequence). The CDR3 is made up of 15 amino acids. The CDR3, as DNA: TGTGCCACCAGCATGTGGACAGCGACAAACTATGGCTACACCTTC. Translated: CATSMWTATNYGYTF.

CDR3: CASSLRVARSYNEQFF. The CDR3 DNA sequence: TGTGCCAGCAGCTTAAGGGTAGCCCGATCCTACAATGAGCAGTTCTTC. This chain links TRBV7-9 with TRBJ2-1; unclear D gene. Germline CDR1 SEHNR, CDR2 FQNEAQ (reference sequence). This CDR3 region has 16 residues. Trimming stripped 2 bases from V and 1 base from J, with 12 bases between.

The chain joins TRBV27 to TRBJ2-7, with 7 nucleotides matching TRBD2. J lost 5 bases, V lost 3 bases, and 7 bases had no gene match. Germline V gives CDR1 MNHEY, CDR2 SMNVEV (reference sequence). This CDR3 spans 14 amino acids. CDR3 sequence reads: CASSFFGLVDEQYF. The CDR3 DNA reads as TGTGCCAGCAGTTTTTTCGGACTAGTGGACGAGCAGTACTTC.

The V gene is TRBV4-1, the J gene TRBJ2-7; D remains unclear. The CDR3 sequence is 13 residues long. The ends were cut back, 3 bases at V and 6 bases at J, with 12 bases in the middle. CDR1 and CDR2 (germline): MGHRA, YSYEKL. The CDR3 is CASSQIRSREQYF. The CDR3 DNA follows: TGCGCCAGCAGCCAGATCCGATCCCGCGAGCAGTACTTC.

This clone occurred once. The V gene is TRBV4-3, the J gene TRBJ2-7, with D unresolved. The ends were cut back, 0 bases at V and 7 bases at J, with 22 bases in the middle. Germline CDR1 reads LGHNA; CDR2 reads YSLEER. The CDR3 totals 17 residues. The CDR3 region is CASSQDLRTVVSLEQYF. As DNA, the CDR3 is TGCGCCAGCAGCCAAGATCTTAGAACAGTTGTGAGTCTGGAGCAGTACTTC.

The rearrangement joins TRBV9 to TRBJ2-3; possible D gene TRBD2, 6 bases. The CDR3 consists of 14 residues. Germline CDR1 reads SGDLS; CDR2 reads YYNGEE. With 6 bases removed from V and 5 bases from J, the gap between germline ends came to 16 bases. CDR3 sequence (DNA): TGTGCCAGCAAGTCCGGGAGTATTGGAGATACGCAGTATTTT. As protein: CASKSGSIGDTQYF.

This chain links TRBV5-6 with TRBJ2-5; 7 positions agree with TRBD1. V trimming: 4 bases; J trimming: 5 bases; junction bases outside the gene matches: 14. CDR3 length equals 16 residues. Germline assignment: CDR1 SGHDT and CDR2 YYEEEE. In DNA, the CDR3 is TGTGCCAGCAGCCCCAGACGACAGGGAGTGGGGGAGACCCAGTACTTC. Protein product: CASSPRRQGVGETQYF.

The V and J genes are TRBV7-9 and TRBJ2-7; weak D call: TRBD2 (6 bases). The CDR3 is 15 residues long. The V gene's germline CDR1 is SEHNR and CDR2 FQNEAQ (reference sequence). V was clipped by 5 bases and J by 0 bases, with 14 bases between them. This CDR3 reads CASSPQPGASYEQYF. CDR3 DNA sequence: TGTGCCAGCAGCCCCCAGCCGGGAGCCTCCTACGAGCAGTACTTC.

The rearrangement joins TRBV18 to TRBJ1-2; TRBD1 might be the D (5 bases). V lost 6 bases, J lost 4 bases, and 15 bases lay in between. The CDR3 sequence is 14 residues long. Germline V lookup: CDR1 KGHSH, CDR2 LQKENI. The CDR3 sequence is CASSPRGDFYGYTF. CDR3 bases: TGTGCCAGCTCCCCAAGGGGTGACTTCTATGGCTACACCTTC.

This chain links TRBV30 with TRBJ2-1, with a possible D match to TRBD2 (6 bases). V lost 1 base to trimming and J lost 8 bases, with 15 bases between them. Germline lookup yields CDR1 GTSNPN and CDR2 SVGIG (reference sequence). The CDR3 is made up of 14 amino acids. The CDR3 coding sequence is TGTGCCTGGAGTGGACTAGTAAGCGGCGATGAGCAGTTCTTC. This encodes CAWSGLVSGDEQFF.

V is TRBV30 and J is TRBJ1-1; maybe TRBD1 (5 bases). Germline V gives CDR1 GTSNPN, CDR2 SVGIG (reference sequence). The CDR3 is 18 residues long. Trimming removed 2 bases at V and 0 bases at J, with 22 bases between. Written as DNA, the CDR3 is TGTGCCTGGAGTCCCAATCGGGGGGACGGTTGGATGAACACTGAAGCTTTCTTT. Translating gives CAWSPNRGDGWMNTEAFF.

The chain carries TRBV9 and TRBJ2-3, with 9 positions matching TRBD2. This CDR3 has 17 amino acids. The germline V gene encodes CDR1 SGDLS and CDR2 YYNGEE. With V trimmed by 0 bases and J by 4 bases, 9 bases remained unmatched. The CDR3 loop is CASSVDVGGRGPDTQYF. CDR3 bases: TGTGCCAGCAGCGTAGATGTGGGCGGGAGGGGGCCAGATACGCAGTATTTT.

The V gene is TRBV10-1, the J gene TRBJ2-5; 9 bases are a match to TRBD2. Germline V gene lookup returns CDR1 WNHNN and CDR2 SYGVQD (reference sequence). V was clipped by 3 bases and J by 3 bases; unmatched bases: 11. The CDR3 extends over 17 amino acids. This CDR3 is CASSETKPIAGEETQYF. The CDR3 bases are TGCGCCAGCAGTGAAACCAAACCGATAGCGGGAGAAGAGACCCAGTACTTC.

This chain links TRBV2 with TRBJ2-7, with TRBD1 matching 9 bases. V gave up 3 bases and J gave up 9 bases; unmatched junction bases: 12. The CDR3 sequence is 15 residues long. Germline-derived CDR1 and CDR2 are SNHLY and FYNNEI. The CDR3 reads CASSEAGQGTIRQYF. In DNA, the CDR3 is TGTGCCAGCAGTGAGGCTGGACAGGGGACCATCCGGCAGTACTTC.

This clone has a single count. The chain uses TRBV5-1 and TRBJ2-7; D ambiguous. The CDR3 consists of 11 residues. Trimming took 5 bases from V and 3 from J, leaving 6 bases between them. The germline CDR1 and CDR2 sequences are SGHRS and YFSETQ. This CDR3 reads CASSSDYEQYF. The CDR3, as DNA: TGCGCCAGCAGTTCAGACTACGAGCAGTACTTC.

The V gene is TRBV28, the J gene TRBJ2-7; D is undetermined. Looked up from germline, CDR1 is MDHEN and CDR2 is SYDVKM. The ends were cut back, 6 bases at V and 2 bases at J, with 8 bases in the middle. CDR3 length: 12 residues. CDR3 DNA: TGTGCCAGCAGCATGATGGCCTACGAGCAGTACTTC. Protein: CASSMMAYEQYF.

The CDR3 DNA reads as TGCGCCAGCAGCCCCGGGACAGTTAGTTACGGCTACACCTTC. This codes for CASSPGTVSYGYTF. The chain combines TRBV4-3 with TRBJ1-2; 7 nucleotides match TRBD1. Unmatched junction bases numbered 10, after V lost 4 bases and J lost 8 bases. CDR1 is LGHNA, CDR2 YSLEER, per germline. The CDR3 contains 14 residues.

The chain is built from TRBV10-2 and TRBJ1-4; D uncertain. The V and J ends lost 2 bases and 8 bases respectively, with 15 bases between them. In germline, CDR1 is WSHSY, CDR2 SAAADI. The CDR3 length is 15 residues. As DNA, the CDR3 is TGCGCCAGCAGTGAGGGCTTTGGGGTTCGGGAAAAACTGTTTTTT. Its translation: CASSEGFGVREKLFF.

This clone was detected once. CDR3 loop: CASSHFLENTGELFF. CDR3 nucleotide sequence: TGTGCCAGCAGCCATTTTCTAGAGAACACCGGGGAGCTGTTTTTT. The V gene is TRBV11-2, the J gene TRBJ2-2; unclear D gene. The length of the CDR3 is 15 residues. Germline V gene data show CDR1 as SGHAT and CDR2 as FQNNGV. V was clipped by 5 bases and J by 1 base, with 11 bases between them.

This rearrangement joins TRBV7-2 to TRBJ1-5, with D perhaps TRBD1 (6 bases). The CDR3 extends over 16 amino acids. V was shortened by 5 bases and J by 3 bases, with 17 bases between the two germline ends. Germline CDR1 reads SGHTA; CDR2 reads FQGNSA. CDR3 bases: TGTGCCAGCAGCCCTACGGGGGGGCAAGTCAATCAGCCCCAGCATTTT. Amino acid sequence: CASSPTGGQVNQPQHF. The full variable domain, its missing parts supplied by reference TRBV7-2 and TRBJ1-5, is GAGVSQSPSNKVTEKGKDVELRCDPISGHTALYWYRQSLGQGLEFLIYFQGNSAPDKSGLPSDRFSAERTGGSVSTLTIQRTQQEDSAVYLCASSPTGGQVNQPQHFGDGTRLSIL.

V gene TRBV2 combines with J gene TRBJ2-7, with D perhaps TRBD1 or TRBD2 (5 bases each). This CDR3 is 12 amino acids long. Trimming shortened V by 6 bases and J by 1 base, and 7 bases separated the two germline ends. Germline V gene data show CDR1 as SNHLY and CDR2 as FYNNEI. CDR3 protein: CASRGRSYEQYF. Written as DNA, the CDR3 is TGTGCCAGCAGGGGACGGTCCTACGAGCAGTACTTC.

CDR3 sequence: CASSYLGYNEQFF. DNA of the CDR3: TGTGCCAGCAGTTATCTGGGCTACAATGAGCAGTTCTTC. The V call is TRBV6-5, the J call TRBJ2-1; D not certain. The CDR3 spans 13 residues. Germline CDR1 MNHEY, CDR2 SVGAGI. Trimming pared 3 bases from V and 3 bases from J, leaving 6 bases between.